Each of the 11 T cell receptor beta chains below was sequenced from the same sample in a study of regulatory T cells in long-lasting Graves disease. Regarding time point: newly diagnosed GD, antithyroid drugs for less than 3 months. With RNA extracted from PBMCs as input, the TCR library was made. With iRepertoire HTBI primers and Arm-PCR of CDR3 regions, TCR beta libraries were built. TCRdb redid the calling of the multiplex PCR reads with MiXCR, one entry per CDR3 protein. The sample yields about 620,000 distinct CDR3 sequences, 16% seen once. The same data also went into a second study, on T cells in Graves' hyperthyroidism and ophthalmopathy.

Sequencing was performed on peripheral blood mononuclear cells (PBMCs), taken at new diagnosis, from a patient treated with antithyroid drugs. The receptors were sampled from a woman in her 30s with Graves disease.

As concerns this clonotype: Possible read error: a much larger clone is one base away. This chain joins TRBV24-1 and TRBJ2-5, with D possibly matching TRBD1 (6 bases). CDR1 and CDR2 (germline): KGHDR, SFDVKD. Trimming took off 9 bases at V and 3 bases at J, with 10 bases between the two ends. There are 12 residues in the CDR3. CDR3 sequence (DNA): TGTGCCACCCAGGGGAACAAAGAGACCCAGTACTTC. Translation gives CATQGNKETQYF.

At least ten counts were recorded for this clonotype. At one boundary the junction diverges from the germline segment, which might be a read error. The V and J genes are TRBV7-3 and TRBJ1-6; no reliable D call. CDR3 length equals 17 residues. Looked up from germline, CDR1 is SGHTA and CDR2 is FQGTGA. In DNA, the CDR3 is TGTGCCAGCAGCGTAACGGGAGCAAGCTCCTATAATTCACCCCTCCACTTT. Its translation: CASSVTGASSYNSPLHF. The variable domain in full, with the rest retrieved from reference TRBV7-3 and TRBJ1-6, is GAGVSQTPSNKVTEKGKYVELRCDPISGHTALYWYRQSLGQGPEFLIYFQGTGAADDSGLPNDRFFAVRPEGSVSTLKIQRTERGDSAVYLCASSVTGASSYNSPLHFGNGTRLTVT.

The chain carries TRBV12-3 or TRBV12-4 and TRBJ1-3; 10 bases map to TRBD1. CDR3 size: 15 residues. J was trimmed by 0 bases and V by 11 bases; bases with no gene match: 7. In DNA, the CDR3 is TGTGCCGGGAGGGACAGGGGAAGCTCTGGAAACACCATATATTTT. Amino acids: CAGRDRGSSGNTIYF.

This clonotype appeared a few times. The chain has TRBV5-1 and TRBJ2-5; D call uncertain. Trimming stripped 0 bases from V and 2 bases from J, with 11 bases between. The CDR3 sequence is 15 residues long. CDR1 and CDR2 from the germline V gene are SGHRS and YFSETQ. CDR3 bases: TGCGCCAGCAGCTTGGTTCCAGAAAGACAAGAGACCCAGTACTTC. Amino acids: CASSLVPERQETQYF.

This clonotype was seen ten or more times. The chain is built from TRBV11-2 and TRBJ1-5; D possibly corresponds to TRBD1 (6 bases). CDR1 and CDR2 from the germline V gene are SGHAT and FQNNGV. V lost 4 bases and J lost 3, with 10 bases in between. This CDR3 has 14 residues. CDR3 in DNA: TGTGCCAGCAGCTCTGGACAGATCAATCAGCCCCAGCATTTT. Its protein is CASSSGQINQPQHF.

This clonotype appeared many times. The chain links TRBV27 to TRBJ1-1, with D unresolved. Trimming removed 8 bases at V and 1 base at J, with 14 bases between. Germline V CDR1 and CDR2: MNHEY, SMNVEV (reference sequence). The CDR3 has 14 residues. CDR3 amino acids: CASQTGVRNTEAFF. The CDR3 bases are TGTGCCAGCCAAACCGGGGTGAGGAACACTGAAGCTTTCTTT.

This clonotype showed up many times. The chain combines TRBV19 with TRBJ2-3; the D is unclear. The CDR3 extends over 11 amino acids. V shed 9 bases and J shed 2 bases, with 6 bases lying between them. The germline V gene encodes CDR1 LNHDA and CDR2 SQIVND (reference sequence). CDR3 DNA: TGTGCCAGCAGTTACACAGATACGCAGTATTTT. It is translated as CASSYTDTQYF.

This clonotype was found many times. This sequence joins TRBV27 and TRBJ1-1; D unresolved. Germline V lookup: CDR1 MNHEY, CDR2 SMNVEV (reference sequence). Deletions cut 3 bases from V and 3 bases from J, with 8 bases between. This CDR3 contains 13 residues. The CDR3 loop is CASSLKAYTEAFF. For the CDR3, the DNA is TGTGCCAGCAGTTTGAAGGCTTACACTGAAGCTTTCTTT.

This clonotype was recorded at least ten times. V is TRBV11-2 and J is TRBJ2-3; TRBD1 agrees at 9 bases. The length of the CDR3 is 15 residues. CDR1 is SGHAT, CDR2 FQNNGV, per germline. Trimming removed 3 bases from V and 2 bases from J; junction bases left unmatched: 3. The CDR3 DNA reads as TGTGCCAGCAGCTTCGGGACAGGGACCACAGATACGCAGTATTTT. Residues: CASSFGTGTTDTQYF.

This chain uses TRBV2 with TRBJ2-2; 10 bases agree with TRBD2. V gave up 8 bases and J gave up 0 bases; unmatched junction bases: 9. The CDR3 sequence is 17 residues long. CDR1 and CDR2 from the germline V gene are SNHLY and FYNNEI. CDR3 DNA: TGTGCCAGCCTCCGATCTAGCGGGAGTGCGAACACCGGGGAGCTGTTTTTT. Amino acid sequence: CASLRSSGSANTGELFF.

There are a few counts of this clonotype. The chain uses TRBV9 and TRBJ1-6; D gene unclear. CDR3 length: 15 residues. Germline CDR1 reads SGDLS; CDR2 reads YYNGEE. Deletions cut 0 bases from V and 8 bases from J, with 12 bases between. The CDR3 is CASSVASGGDSPLHF. In DNA form, the CDR3 reads TGTGCCAGCAGCGTAGCTTCGGGAGGTGATTCACCCCTCCACTTT.